This is a list of T cell receptor beta chains from one sample in a study of T cells in tuberculosis. Libraries were prepared by immunoSEQ multiplex PCR; TCRdb keeps only in-frame clonotypes and omits some of them. The sample yields 45,000 or so clones, approximately 95% seen once. Source material: PBMCs. The receptors shown here come from a donor aged 10-35 years with latent tuberculosis or without tuberculosis infection. Both conserved end residues are part of each CDR3. Each record gives: clone size, J gene, V gene, D gene, CDR3 DNA, CDR3 protein. D genes are given only for firm matches. Size values are once, few and many counts, or a class for expanded clones, and some rows have none.

once,TRBJ1-2,TRBV9,NA,TGTGCCAGCAGCGTCGCAGGGCCTAACTATGGCTACACCTTC,CASSVAGPNYGYTF
NA,TRBJ2-7,TRBV30,NA,TGTGCCTGGACAGGGAAGACCTACGAGCAGTACTTC,CAWTGKTYEQYF
NA,TRBJ2-7,TRBV29-1,TRBD2,TGCAGCGTTGGTGTCCCTTCGGGGGGGGCCTTGGGCTACGAGCAGTACTTC,CSVGVPSGGALGYEQYF
NA,TRBJ1-2,TRBV10-3,NA,TGTGCCATCAGTGAAGGACAGAGAGGGGATGGCTACACCTTC,CAISEGQRGDGYTF
NA,TRBJ1-2,TRBV2,NA,TGTGCCAGCAGGAACAGGAATGGCGGCTACACCTTC,CASRNRNGGYTF
few,TRBJ2-5,TRBV19,TRBD2,TGTGCCAGTAGTGTCCTGGGGGGGGTCGAAGAGACCCAGTACTTC,CASSVLGGVEETQYF
NA,TRBJ1-2,TRBV7-9,TRBD1,TGTGCCAGCAGCTTCCACAGGGGGCCGAACTATGGCTACACCTTC,CASSFHRGPNYGYTF
once,TRBJ2-7,TRBV5-1,NA,TGCGCCAGCAGCTTGGAGAGAGGGAAAACCGAGGGGCAGTACTTC,CASSLERGKTEGQYF
NA,TRBJ1-3,TRBV9,NA,TGTGCCAGCAGCGTAGGCGATCGAAACACCATATATTTT,CASSVGDRNTIYF
once,TRBJ1-3,TRBV9,TRBD1,TGTGCCAGCAGCGGAGGGACAGGGGCAAACACCATATATTTT,CASSGGTGANTIYF
NA,TRBJ1-1,TRBV30,NA,TGTGCCTGGAGTGTACTCCCGTTATCCACTGAAGCTTTCTTT,CAWSVLPLSTEAFF
NA,TRBJ2-7,TRBV10-2,NA,TGCGCCAGCAGTGATAGACAGATCTACGAGCAGTACTTC,CASSDRQIYEQYF
NA,TRBJ2-7,TRBV29-1,TRBD2,TGCAGCGTGAAACCGGGACTACCGAGCTCCTACGAGCAGTACTTC,CSVKPGLPSSYEQYF
NA,TRBJ1-2,TRBV11-2,NA,TGTGCCAGCAGCCCCCGGAGGGGTTTGGTGGTTGGCTACACCTTC,CASSPRRGLVVGYTF
NA,TRBJ2-3,TRBV7-8,TRBD2,TGTGCCAGCAGCCCTAGGGCACAGCGGGGGGCGTTAGATACGCAGTATTTT,CASSPRAQRGALDTQYF
NA,TRBJ2-1,TRBV30,NA,TGTGCCTGGAGTCTGGGGGCGGGCCCCTACAATGAGCAGTTCTTC,CAWSLGAGPYNEQFF
NA,TRBJ2-5,TRBV29-1,TRBD2,TGCAGCGTTGAACCGGGGGGAGAGACCCAGTACTTC,CSVEPGGETQYF
NA,TRBJ1-1,TRBV4-1,NA,TGCGCCAGCCTGGACAGTGGCAAGGGGCCAGGCACTGAAGCTTTCTTT,CASLDSGKGPGTEAFF
NA,TRBJ2-1,TRBV18,TRBD1,TGTGCCAGCTCACCACTGGGACAGGGGATTGAGCAGTTCTTC,CASSPLGQGIEQFF
NA,TRBJ2-4,TRBV7-8,NA,TGTGCCAGCAGCTTAGAGGTTGGGCAGACCAGATTTAACAACATTCAGTACTTC,CASSLEVGQTRFNNIQYF
NA,TRBJ1-1,TRBV10-3,NA,TGTGCCATCAGTGAGTCTGAGGGTAGGACTGAAGCTTTCTTT,CAISESEGRTEAFF
NA,TRBJ1-3,TRBV11-2,NA,TGTGCCAGCAGAACTCCGAGGGACACCATATATTTT,CASRTPRDTIYF
NA,TRBJ2-7,TRBV28,TRBD2,TGTGCCAGCAGGGGACGGGGGGACGAGCAGTACTTC,CASRGRGDEQYF
NA,TRBJ2-7,TRBV27,NA,TGTGCCAGCAGGTACAAAACACTATGGCCCTACGAGCAGTACTTC,CASRYKTLWPYEQYF
NA,TRBJ1-1,TRBV27,TRBD1,TGTGCCAGCAGTTTATACAGGGGAAGCACTGAAGCTTTCTTT,CASSLYRGSTEAFF
NA,TRBJ2-5,TRBV5-6,NA,TGTGCCAGCAGCTTTACAGGGAAACAAGAGACCCAGTACTTC,CASSFTGKQETQYF
NA,TRBJ2-3,TRBV2,TRBD1,TGTGCCAGCAGCCTCGGGACAGGATTCACAGATACGCAGTATTTT,CASSLGTGFTDTQYF
NA,TRBJ1-4,TRBV28,TRBD1,TGTGCCAGCAGTTGGAGGACAGGGTCTGAAAAACTGTTTTTT,CASSWRTGSEKLFF
NA,TRBJ2-7,TRBV29-1,NA,TGCAGCGTTGGAAGGAGCTCCTACGAGCAGTACTTC,CSVGRSSYEQYF
once,TRBJ1-1,TRBV19,NA,TGTGCCAGCAGACAGGATTGGGACACTGAAGCTTTCTTT,CASRQDWDTEAFF
NA,TRBJ1-5,TRBV27,NA,TGTGCCAGTCACCCAATAGATAGCAATCAGCCCCAGCATTTT,CASHPIDSNQPQHF
NA,TRBJ2-7,TRBV9,TRBD2,TGTGCCAGCAGCCCTAGCGGGGGGGACCCCTACGAGCAGTACTTC,CASSPSGGDPYEQYF
NA,TRBJ2-5,TRBV15,TRBD2,TGTGCCACCAGCAGAGACGCCACCGGGACTAGCGGGGATATTCAAGAGACCCAGTACTTC,CATSRDATGTSGDIQETQYF
NA,TRBJ1-5,TRBV28,NA,TGTGCCAGCAGTCCTCTTCAGGGTCTTCAGCCCCAGCATTTT,CASSPLQGLQPQHF
NA,TRBJ2-7,TRBV10-3,TRBD1,TGTGCCACAGGGACAGCCAACTACGAGCAGTACTTC,CATGTANYEQYF
NA,TRBJ1-1,TRBV5-5,TRBD1,TGTGCCAGCACCCTCACTATCACAGGGGCTACTGAAGCTTTCTTT,CASTLTITGATEAFF
few,TRBJ1-2,TRBV27,NA,TGTGCCAGCAGTTTGGGCGTGGGTCTTTATGGCTACACCTTC,CASSLGVGLYGYTF
NA,TRBJ1-2,TRBV6-5,NA,TGTGCCAGCAGTTACGCCGGGGATAATGGCTACACCTTC,CASSYAGDNGYTF
once,TRBJ1-2,TRBV27,NA,TGTGCCAGCAGCCCACTCGACAGCCATCCGGGCTACACCTTC,CASSPLDSHPGYTF
NA,TRBJ1-4,TRBV5-6,TRBD1,TGTGCCAGCAACACCTTAGACGACGGACAGGGACGGGAAAAACTGTTTTTT,CASNTLDDGQGREKLFF
NA,TRBJ2-3,TRBV28,NA,TGTGCCAGCAGCCCTGTATCGCGGGCTCAATTTACGCAGTATTTT,CASSPVSRAQFTQYF
NA,TRBJ2-5,TRBV28,TRBD1,TGTGCCAGCAGGGGACAGGTTTCCGAGACCCAGTACTTC,CASRGQVSETQYF
NA,TRBJ2-7,TRBV9,TRBD2,TGTGCCAGCAGCGGAACTAGCGGGGACACGGGAGAGCAGTACTTC,CASSGTSGDTGEQYF
NA,TRBJ1-5,TRBV18,NA,TGTGCCAGCTCACCAATAGCTGGGGGCGCGAGCAATCAGCCCCAGCATTTT,CASSPIAGGASNQPQHF
NA,TRBJ1-5,TRBV5-8,NA,TGTGCCAGCAGCTTGAGGGGGTCGACGGCCCAGCATTTT,CASSLRGSTAQHF